This TCR beta chain emerged from a study of PD-L1 blockade in urothelial cancer. Time point given: pretreatment peripheral blood. General observations from the study: For durable-benefit patients, tumor-associated blood clones expanded more at 3 weeks.

About this clone: Its antigen is not identified.

Sequenced by immunoSEQ multiplex PCR; TCRdb stores in-frame clones only, minus some. The table lists about 74,000 clones, roughly 88% of them singletons. The germline gives CDR1 SNHLY, CDR2 FYNNEI. The CDR3 contains 13 residues. V was clipped by 6 bases and J by 5 bases, with 14 bases between them. Sequences were derived from PBMCs, sampled around atezolizumab (anti-PD-L1) treatment. The TCR comes from a man between 65 and 85 years old with urothelial cancer. The V call is TRBV2, the J call TRBJ2-7, with D unresolved. In DNA, the CDR3 is TGTGCCAGCAGGGTAGACACCTGGAACGAGCAGTACTTC. It is translated as CASRVDTWNEQYF.